The sequence of this T cell receptor beta chain was determined in a study of T cell repertoires in cytomegalovirus infection. Study information: HLA-C-restricted CMV epitopes, recently identified, and well-studied HLA-B-restricted ones were used by the study.

TCRdb re-derived calls from the reads in MiXCR, one entry per CDR3 protein. Of almost 90,000 distinct CDR3 sequences in the sample, about 29% were seen once. Study outcomes and limitations: Frequencies of public TCR beta families were cumulated, and this identified carriers of CMV plus the relevant HLA. Clonotype analysis showed dominance of the ex vivo response by HLA-C-restricted CMV-specific TCR beta clonotypes.

As concerns this clonotype: Its specificity is not known. One junction end does not reproduce the germline sequence, and a read error may be involved.

The sequence was collected from a human donor in good health (CMV status not recorded). Some clones in this sample may be carry-over from other donors' samples. The specimen comprised CD8+ T cells from cultured PBMCs, sampled from culture after CMV antigen stimulation.

The CDR3 sequence: CASSLYNEQLF. CDR3 sequence (DNA): TGTGCCAGCAGTTTGTACAATGAGCAGCTCTTC. This chain uses TRBV27 with TRBJ2-1, with unresolved D. The CDR3 length is 11 residues. From germline, CDR1 is MNHEY and CDR2 SMNVEV (reference sequence).